This T cell receptor (beta chain) appears in the sequencing data of a study of cytomegalovirus exposure and HLA in healthy donors. Broader study findings: Cytomegalovirus-associated status was assigned to 150 or so TCR beta chains. Researchers reported from a later analysis that most CMV-associated TCR beta chains appeared HLA-restricted.

13 Jbeta primers and 60 Vbeta primers were used for the PCR. Assay used: immunoSEQ multiplex PCR; TCRdb lists only in-frame clones, some missing. The repertoire consists of about 140,000 clones, with around 80% occurring once and the leading ten covering roughly 3.2%. Points on this clone: Its antigen is as yet unknown.

The TCR comes from a man between 18 and 29 years old in good health and CMV-seropositive. The material sequenced was PBMCs.

CDR3: CATSRVRASGRSEQYF. The CDR3 nucleotides read TGTGCCACCAGCAGAGTTAGGGCTAGCGGGAGAAGTGAGCAGTACTTC. The chain carries TRBV15 and TRBJ2-7, with 10 bases aligning to TRBD2. The CDR3 spans 16 residues. The V segment lost 1 base and the J segment 7 bases; nucleotides outside the gene matches: 10. Germline V gene sequence: CDR1 LNHNV, CDR2 YYDKDF (reference sequence).